This T cell receptor beta chain was obtained from a study of shared clonotypes between healthy human individuals. Study-wide points: The authors sampled blood alone, and tissue repertoires likely differ.

The CDR3 is 13 amino acids. The germline V and J ends were trimmed by 1 base and 0 bases, with 3 bases remaining between them. Germline-derived CDR1 and CDR2 are SGHTA and FQGNSA. Using immunoSEQ multiplex PCR, the repertoire was profiled, and TCRdb retains in-frame clones only, with some absent. The table has over a million clones, around 82% seen once; the top ten hold approximately 0.5%. A note on this clone: Antigen specificity is unknown. Other DNA sequences in the sample encode the same CDR3.

The TCR sequence derives from a man aged 18-30 years in good health. Some clones in this sample may be carry-over from other donors' samples. This chain uses TRBV7-2 with TRBJ2-5; D not resolved. The sequencing input was memory CD4+ T cells from PBMCs. Noted subset: CD45RA-negative fraction. The CDR3 sequence: CASSLEYQETQYF. The CDR3 DNA reads as TGTGCCAGCAGCTTAGAGTACCAAGAGACCCAGTACTTC.